Given below is one T cell receptor (beta chain) in context. As yet, its antigen is unknown. The sample comes from a study of blood T cells in healthy people across ages. The CDR3 sequence is 15 residues long. Germline V gene lookup returns CDR1 SNHLY and CDR2 FYNNEI. Trimming pared 4 bases from V and 1 base from J, leaving 10 bases between. Study-wide findings and caveats: Diversity estimates drawn from one million T cells were deemed underestimates.

For the second PCR, which ran for about 6 to 11 cycles, a sample-barcoded 5' primer and a J-beta primer mix were used. TCRdb ran MiXCR on the 5' RACE reads and lists one entry per CDR3 protein. The table shows 1.5 million or so distinct CDR3 sequences, with roughly 43% occurring only once. The sample was blood. The source of this sequence is a woman aged 18-29 years in good health. This rearrangement joins TRBV2 to TRBJ2-2, with D unresolved. CDR3 nucleotide sequence: TGTGCCAGCAGTGGGATCTGGGGGAACACCGGGGAGCTGTTTTTT. It codes for CASSGIWGNTGELFF.